This TCR beta chain was identified during a study of T cell repertoires in cytomegalovirus infection (dated by TCRdb to about 2019). Regarding the research as a whole: The peptide stimulations were aimed at well-studied HLA-B-restricted epitopes as well as recently identified HLA-C-restricted CMV epitopes, whose presentation resists viral immunomodulation. The HLA type of each donor mattered for the analysis, because public TCR beta signatures pointed to carriage of CMV infection along with the matching HLA type.

The CDR3, cysteine through phenylalanine, is 11 amino acids long. Only the CDR3 DNA is retained, 33 bases long and in frame from the first base. V loses 11 bases at its end and J loses 4 bases; junction bases beyond the gene matches: 3. As encoded in the germline V gene, CDR1 is MDHEN while CDR2 is SYDVKM. The treatment or condition label, read with the paper, signifies: in vitro stimulation with specific CMV peptide epitopes to enrich CMV-specific T cells. The paper as a whole reports these results and caveats: The ex vivo response was dominated by HLA-C-restricted CMV-specific TCR beta clonotypes, which also provided the single most frequent clonotype in two of eight donors. Carriers of CMV infection plus the relevant HLA type were discriminated by the cumulative frequency of public TCR beta family members in the study cohort and in an independent approximately 400-donor cohort.

These reads were obtained on an Illumina HiSeq 1500. TCRdb trimmed public reads at Q25 via fastp, called clones via MiXCR and kept in-frame beta chains. Each CDR3 protein gets just one entry, which takes the most common genes and DNA from the rows behind it. The sample table lists hundreds of thousands of distinct CDR3 sequences, roughly 30% of them with a count of one. More than 12% of the sample comes from the top ten. A word on this clonotype: No antigen is known for it. Per-nucleotide qualities are absent, and no much larger clonotype sits a single base away.

The sequences come from cultured CD8+ T cells from PBMCs, collected from culture after CMV antigen stimulation. The rearrangement joined TRBV28 to TRBJ2-3; 7 central bases correspond to TRBD1. The origin of this receptor is a human donor in good health (CMV status not recorded). Some clones in this sample may be carry-over from other donors' samples. The CDR3 in this case is CAVDRADTQYF. Read as DNA, the sequence is TGTGCCGTCGACAGGGCAGATACGCAGTATTTT.